This entry describes one T cell receptor beta chain. Its antigen remains unidentified. This sample was taken from a study of T-cell memory formation after mild COVID-19. In the study overall: Each donor largely had its own TCR clusters. Study-level findings and limits: Among clones peaking at day 37 in the second wave, SARS-CoV-2 specificity remained unconfirmed.

Researchers used 5'RACE with constant-segment primers to make TCR alpha and TCR beta cDNA libraries that carry sample barcodes and UMIs. TCRdb passed the 5' RACE reads through MiXCR, listing each CDR3 protein once. The sample shows around 130,000 distinct CDR3 sequences, roughly 15% of them seen only once. Looked up from germline, CDR1 is KGHSH and CDR2 is LQKENI. The CDR3 spans 17 residues. Trimming cost V 2 bases and J 0 bases; bases outside gene matches: 6. The chain uses TRBV18 and TRBJ2-1, with 8 bases lining up with TRBD2. The sequencing sample was made of PBMCs or a T cell subset sorted from them (not recorded which). This clonotype originated in an adult woman who had mild COVID-19 (a few samples of this study predate the infection). Cell type and time point are not known. CDR3 sequence: CASSPAGGPSSYNEQFF. CDR3 nucleotide sequence: TGTGCCAGCTCACCAGCGGGGGGCCCAAGCTCCTACAATGAGCAGTTCTTC.